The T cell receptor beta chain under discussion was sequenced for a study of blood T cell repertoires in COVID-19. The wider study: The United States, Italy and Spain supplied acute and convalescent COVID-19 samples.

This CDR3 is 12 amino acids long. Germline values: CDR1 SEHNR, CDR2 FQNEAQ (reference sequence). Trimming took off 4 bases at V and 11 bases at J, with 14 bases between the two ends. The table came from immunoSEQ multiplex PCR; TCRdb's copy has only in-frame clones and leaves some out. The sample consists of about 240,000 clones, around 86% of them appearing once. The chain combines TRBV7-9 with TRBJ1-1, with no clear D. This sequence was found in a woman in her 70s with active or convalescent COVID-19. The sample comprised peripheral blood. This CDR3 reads CASSYGGGGAFF. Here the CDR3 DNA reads TGTGCCAGCAGCTATGGCGGAGGTGGGGCTTTCTTT. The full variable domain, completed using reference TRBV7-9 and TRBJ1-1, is DTGVSQNPRHKITKRGQNVTFRCDPISEHNRLYWYRQTLGQGPEFLTYFQNEAQLEKSRLLSDRFSAERPKGSFSTLEIQRTEQGDSAMYLCASSYGGGGAFFGQGTRLTVV.